The sample holds one count of the clone carrying this TCR beta chain. This entry comes from a study of blood T cell repertoires in COVID-19. Study at large: Acute and convalescent COVID-19 samples came from the United States, Italy and Spain. The analysed material was cDNA or gDNA that came from T cells, B-cell-depleted T cells, or PBMCs.

The CDR3 has 13 residues. V dropped 3 bases and J dropped 7; count of bases not matched to a gene: 4. Looked up from germline, CDR1 is LNHDA and CDR2 is SQIVND (reference sequence). Original handling: Scientists estimated how many nucleated cells there were by amplifying reference gene primers. Generated by immunoSEQ multiplex PCR, the TCRdb table keeps only in-frame clones and is missing some. That table furnishes V, J and clone size, whereas the DNA furnished D and trimming. The sample lists 90,000 to 120,000 clones, about 89% occurring once. The V and J genes are TRBV19 and TRBJ1-2; the match to TRBD1 covers 8 bases. Sequencing was performed on peripheral blood. This receptor was obtained from a middle-aged man with active or convalescent COVID-19. The CDR3 sequence: CASSMGDRTGYTF. The CDR3 coding sequence is TGTGCCAGTAGTATGGGGGACAGGACTGGCTACACCTTC.